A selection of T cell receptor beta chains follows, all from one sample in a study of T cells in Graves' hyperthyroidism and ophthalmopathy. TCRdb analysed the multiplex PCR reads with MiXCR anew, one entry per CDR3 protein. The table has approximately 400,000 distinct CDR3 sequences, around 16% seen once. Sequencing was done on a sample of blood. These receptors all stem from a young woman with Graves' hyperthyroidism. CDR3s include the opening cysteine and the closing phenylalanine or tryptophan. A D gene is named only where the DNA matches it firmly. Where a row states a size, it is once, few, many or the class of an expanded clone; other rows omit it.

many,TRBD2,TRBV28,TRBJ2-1,CASSPTSGSLYNEQFF,TGTGCCAGCAGTCCGACTAGCGGGAGCCTCTACAATGAGCAGTTCTTC
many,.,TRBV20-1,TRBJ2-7,CSASLASPYEQYF,TGCAGTGCTAGCCTAGCGAGCCCCTACGAGCAGTACTTC
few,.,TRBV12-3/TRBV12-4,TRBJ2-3,CASSPYWGGQGAPDTQYF,TGTGCCAGCAGTCCTTACTGGGGGGGGCAGGGGGCCCCAGATACGCAGTATTTT
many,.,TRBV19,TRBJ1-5,CASRKQGYQPQHF,TGTGCCAGTAGGAAGCAGGGTTATCAGCCCCAGCATTTT
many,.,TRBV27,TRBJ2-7,CASSLSAVSTYEQYF,TGTGCCAGCAGTTTATCAGCGGTTTCGACCTACGAGCAGTACTTC
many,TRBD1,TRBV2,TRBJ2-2,CASIWDREAGELFF,TGTGCCAGCATTTGGGACAGGGAAGCCGGGGAGCTGTTTTTT
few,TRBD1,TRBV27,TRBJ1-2,CASRKQGLYGYTF,TGTGCCAGCAGAAAACAGGGGCTTTATGGCTACACCTTC
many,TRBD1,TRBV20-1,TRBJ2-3,CSARPGQGGQDTQYF,TGCAGTGCTAGGCCGGGACAGGGTGGGCAGGATACGCAGTATTTT
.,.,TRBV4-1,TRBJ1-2,CASRLADSANYGYTF,TGCGCCAGCAGGCTCGCGGACAGTGCTAACTATGGCTACACCTTC
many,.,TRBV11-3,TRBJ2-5,CASSLTTYRGETQYF,TGTGCCAGCAGCTTAACGACCTACCGGGGAGAGACCCAGTACTTC
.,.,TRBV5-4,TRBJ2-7,CASSPGGGEPYEQYF,TGTGCCAGCAGTCCAGGTGGTGGGGAACCCTACGAGCAGTACTTC
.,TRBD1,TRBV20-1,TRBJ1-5,CSARSTGAMSNQPQHF,TGCAGTGCCCGCTCGACAGGGGCCATGTCCAATCAGCCCCAGCATTTT
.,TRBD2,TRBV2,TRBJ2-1,CASSYPASGNFDEQFF,TGTGCCAGCAGTTATCCGGCTAGCGGGAATTTCGATGAGCAGTTCTTC
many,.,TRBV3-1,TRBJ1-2,CASSQRQTNYGYTF,TGTGCCAGCAGCCAACGACAGACTAACTATGGCTACACCTTC
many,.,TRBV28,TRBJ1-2,CASSSPGPTNYGYTF,TGTGCCAGCAGTTCGCCGGGACCCACCAACTATGGCTACACCTTC
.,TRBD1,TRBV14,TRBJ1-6,CASSQGTGWVDSPLHF,TGTGCCAGCAGCCAAGGGACAGGTTGGGTGGATTCACCCCTCCACTTT
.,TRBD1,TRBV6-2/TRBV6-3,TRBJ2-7,CASSSGSGGPYEQYF,TGTGCCAGCAGTTCGGGGTCAGGGGGCCCCTACGAGCAGTACTTC
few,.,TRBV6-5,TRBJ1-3,CASSSFEASGNTIYF,TGTGCCAGCAGTTCCTTTGAGGCCTCTGGAAACACCATATATTTT
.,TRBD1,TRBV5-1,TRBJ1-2,CASSSTTGTGGYGYTF,TGCGCCAGCAGCTCCACGACCGGGACAGGGGGCTATGGCTACACCTTC
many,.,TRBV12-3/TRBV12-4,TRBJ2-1,CASSLDGGLINEQFF,TGTGCCAGCAGTTTAGACGGGGGGCTGATCAATGAGCAGTTCTTC